This T cell receptor beta chain emerged from a study of cytomegalovirus exposure and HLA in healthy donors. Notes on the study in general: Presence/absence analysis assumed near-uniform sequencing depth across donors.

60 Vbeta and 13 Jbeta primers were used in PCR. Generated by immunoSEQ multiplex PCR, the TCRdb table keeps only in-frame clones and is missing some. The table has 140,000 to 150,000 clones, over 75% seen once; the top ten hold around 0.54%. This clone appeared a single time. Antigen specificity is unknown. V shed 5 bases, J shed 2 bases, and the junction held 7 bases outside the gene matches. Per the germline V gene, CDR1 is SGHRS and CDR2 is YFSETQ. The CDR3 has 16 amino acids. The sample was PBMCs. This TCR was recovered from a middle-aged woman in good health and CMV-seronegative. This chain connects TRBV5-1 to TRBJ2-3, with 11 bases lining up with TRBD2. The CDR3 region is CASRAGTSGFTDTQYF. DNA for the CDR3: TGCGCCAGCAGAGCCGGGACTAGCGGTTTCACAGATACGCAGTATTTT.